What follows describes a single T cell receptor (beta chain). This record comes from a study of cytomegalovirus exposure and HLA in healthy donors. The CDR3 length is 13 residues. Looked up from germline, CDR1 is MDHEN and CDR2 is SYDVKM. Deletions cut 6 bases from V and 2 bases from J, with 10 bases between. Assay: immunoSEQ multiplex PCR; the TCRdb copy retains only in-frame clones and omits some. The table lists under 250,000 clones, 87% of them singletons. This clonotype was obtained from a man aged 18-30 years in good health and CMV-seronegative. The sample comprised PBMCs. The V gene is TRBV28, the J gene TRBJ2-5; no reliable D call. The CDR3 protein is CASRSEDQETQYF. The CDR3 bases are TGTGCCAGCAGGTCAGAGGATCAAGAGACCCAGTACTTC.